The entry below describes one T cell receptor (beta chain). The record originates from a study of shared clonotypes between healthy human individuals. Naive CD4+ cells were CD45RA-selected; the remaining cells were memory. CDR1 is MDHEN and CDR2 is SYDVKM in the germline V gene. V dropped 2 bases and J dropped 2 bases, with 7 bases sitting between them. CDR3 length: 13 amino acids. Only in-frame clones appear in the TCRdb table, and some are missing; sequencing was by immunoSEQ multiplex PCR. Among roughly 2.2 million clones listed, around 92% were seen once. The V gene is TRBV28, the J gene TRBJ2-7; TRBD2 might be the D (5 bases). Sequenced input: naive CD4+ T cells from PBMCs. The subset was: CD45RA+ positively selected. The TCR was taken from a man between 18 and 29 years old in good health. Some clones in this sample may be carry-over from other donors' samples. The CDR3 nucleotides read TGTGCCAGCAGTTTACCGAGGGCCTACGAGCAGTACTTC. Translation gives CASSLPRAYEQYF.